Below are 15 T cell receptor beta chains sequenced from a single sample in a study of blood T cells in healthy people across ages. For the second PCR, which ran for about 6 to 12 cycles, a sample-barcoded 5' primer and a J-beta primer mix were used. In TCRdb, the 5' RACE reads were re-called with MiXCR into one record per CDR3 protein. The profile shows 750,000 to 1,000,000 distinct CDR3 sequences, just under 30% of them singletons. A further study also used this sample, focusing on T cells of mothers and their children.

The sequenced sample consisted of blood. These receptors were taken from a woman between 35 and 50 years old in good health.

At least ten counts were recorded for this clonotype. The chain has TRBV7-9 and TRBJ2-5; possibly TRBD1 for D (6 bases). Germline CDR1 is SEHNR and CDR2 is FQNEAQ (reference sequence). The V and J ends lost 5 bases and 2 bases respectively, with 15 bases between them. The CDR3 is 15 residues long. The CDR3 DNA reads as TGTGCCAGCAGCCAGGTGGGACAAGCGCAAGAGACCCAGTACTTC. This gives the protein CASSQVGQAQETQYF.

The chain joins TRBV28 to TRBJ2-5, with TRBD1 matching 7 bases. The V segment lost 5 bases and the J segment 0 bases; nucleotides outside the gene matches: 6. CDR3 length equals 15 residues. Germline CDR1 reads MDHEN; CDR2 reads SYDVKM. CDR3 sequence (DNA): TGTGCCAGCAGTCTTCAAGGGGGCCACCAAGAGACCCAGTACTTC. This translates into CASSLQGGHQETQYF.

Regarding this clonotype: One junction end does not reproduce the germline sequence, and a read error may be involved. The chain joins TRBV25-1 to TRBJ1-2; D unclear. Germline V gene data show CDR1 as MGHDK and CDR2 as SYGVNS. The CDR3 is made up of 14 amino acids. The CDR3 spells CASSEAVLSYGHTF. The CDR3 DNA sequence: TGTGCTAGCAGTGAAGCGGTTCTTTCGTATGGCCACACCTTC.

The rearrangement uses TRBV6-2 or TRBV6-3 and TRBJ2-7; D unresolved. V was cut by 0 bases and J by 0 bases, with 9 bases left in between. The germline V gene encodes CDR1 MNHEY and CDR2 SVGEGT. This CDR3 is built from 15 residues. The CDR3 DNA reads TGTGCCAGCAGTTACTCGGCGGCGTACTCCTACGAGCAGTACTTC. Encoded protein: CASSYSAAYSYEQYF.

This clonotype was counted many times. This rearrangement joins TRBV7-2 to TRBJ2-1; D unresolved. The ends were cut back, 1 base at V and 7 bases at J, with 8 bases in the middle. Per germline, CDR1 SGHTA and CDR2 FQGNSA. CDR3 length: 13 amino acids. DNA of the CDR3: TGTGCCAGCAGCTTAGGGCAGATAAATGAGCAGTTCTTC. Its translation: CASSLGQINEQFF.

The V call is TRBV29-1, the J call TRBJ2-3, with 8 bases matching TRBD2. Looked up from germline, CDR1 is SQVTM and CDR2 is ANQGSEA. This CDR3 is built from 12 residues. V lost 6 bases to trimming and J lost 10 bases; unmatched junction nucleotides: 9. The chain's CDR3 is CSVQERRGAQYF. The CDR3 nucleotides read TGCAGCGTCCAAGAGCGGCGGGGGGCGCAGTATTTT.

J is TRBJ2-4 and V is TRBV12-3 or TRBV12-4; D is uncertain. The V end was cut by 3 bases, the J end by 0 bases, with 12 bases between. CDR3 length equals 16 residues. Written as DNA, the CDR3 is TGTGCCAGCAGTTTCCTCGGCCTTCTAGCCAAAAACATTCAGTACTTC. Translated, it gives CASSFLGLLAKNIQYF.

This clonotype was detected a few times. J is TRBJ1-3 and V is TRBV4-2, with unresolved D. CDR3 length: 12 residues. Germline CDR1 LGHNA, CDR2 YNFKEQ. With 4 bases removed from V and 5 bases from J, the gap between germline ends came to 6 bases. The CDR3 nucleotides are TGTGCCAGCAGCCGCGACAGAAACACCATATATTTT. This translates into CASSRDRNTIYF.

This clonotype occurred a few times. This chain links TRBV29-1 with TRBJ2-2, with 7 bases matching TRBD2. This CDR3 has 12 amino acids. Germline CDR1 and CDR2: SQVTM and ANQGSEA. The V gene end was trimmed by 6 bases and the J gene end by 6 bases; junction bases not matched to a gene: 4. The CDR3 here is CSVGGSAGELFF. The CDR3 DNA follows: TGCAGCGTCGGGGGGTCCGCCGGGGAGCTGTTTTTT.

Points on this clonotype: At one end the junction does not follow the germline gene, possibly because of a read error. The chain employs TRBV7-3 and TRBJ2-7; D call uncertain. The CDR3 extends over 15 amino acids. Germline CDR1 and CDR2: SGHTA and FQGTGA. CDR3 amino acids: CASSLRHGHSYEQYF. CDR3 DNA: TGCGCCAGCAGCTTGAGACATGGGCACTCCTACGAGCAGTACTTC.

The chain combines TRBV4-2 with TRBJ1-2, with 9 bases matching TRBD1. This CDR3 spans 16 amino acids. CDR1 is LGHNA and CDR2 is YNFKEQ in the germline V gene. With 0 bases clipped from V and 5 bases from J, the junction kept 7 bases outside the gene matches. The CDR3 sequence: CASSQEKQGAGYGYTF. The CDR3 DNA reads as TGTGCCAGCAGCCAAGAAAAACAGGGGGCTGGGTATGGCTACACCTTC.

This sequence joins TRBV6-4 and TRBJ2-3, with TRBD2 matching over 7 bases. V gave up 5 bases and J gave up 2 bases; unmatched junction bases: 4. The germline V gene encodes CDR1 MRHNA and CDR2 SNTAGT. The CDR3 runs 14 residues. The CDR3, as DNA: TGTGCCAGCAGTAGCGGGGAGCACACAGATACGCAGTATTTT. Translated: CASSSGEHTDTQYF.

The chain has TRBV12-3 or TRBV12-4 and TRBJ2-5; possibly TRBD2 for D (5 bases). This CDR3 is 15 amino acids long. V lost 7 bases to trimming and J lost 2 bases, with 17 bases between them. This CDR3 reads CASKPEAGLQETQYF. CDR3 sequence (DNA): TGTGCCAGCAAACCCGAGGCGGGTTTACAAGAGACCCAGTACTTC.

This clonotype was recorded many times. The junction and the germline gene differ at one end; a read error may be behind it. The chain joins TRBV27 to TRBJ2-7; D is unclear. This CDR3 contains 21 residues. Looked up from germline, CDR1 is MNHEY and CDR2 is SMNVEV (reference sequence). CDR3 in amino acids: CASSLSWLSLSAVTLGHEQYF. The CDR3 nucleotides are TGTGCCAGCAGCTTATCGTGGCTATCTCTTTCGGCAGTAACTCTAGGCCACGAGCAGTACTTC.

The chain joins TRBV29-1 to TRBJ2-7, with 7 bases fitting TRBD1. Germline CDR1 SQVTM, CDR2 ANQGSEA. CDR3 length: 13 residues. V dropped 7 bases and J dropped 0; count of bases not matched to a gene: 6. The CDR3 bases are TGCAGCGGGATGGGACAGAGCTCCTACGAGCAGTACTTC. It is translated as CSGMGQSSYEQYF.